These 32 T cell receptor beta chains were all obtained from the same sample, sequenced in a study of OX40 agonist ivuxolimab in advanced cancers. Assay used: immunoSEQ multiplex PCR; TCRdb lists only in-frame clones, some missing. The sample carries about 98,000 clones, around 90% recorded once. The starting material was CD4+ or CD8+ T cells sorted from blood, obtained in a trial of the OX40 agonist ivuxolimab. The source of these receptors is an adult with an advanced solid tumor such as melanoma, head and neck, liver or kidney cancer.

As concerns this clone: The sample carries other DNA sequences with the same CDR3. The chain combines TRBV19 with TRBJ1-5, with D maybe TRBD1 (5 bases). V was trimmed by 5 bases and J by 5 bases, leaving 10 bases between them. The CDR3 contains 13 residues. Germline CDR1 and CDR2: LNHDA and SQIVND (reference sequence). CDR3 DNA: TGTGCCAGTAGTCCATCCAGGGATCAGCCCCAGCATTTT. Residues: CASSPSRDQPQHF.

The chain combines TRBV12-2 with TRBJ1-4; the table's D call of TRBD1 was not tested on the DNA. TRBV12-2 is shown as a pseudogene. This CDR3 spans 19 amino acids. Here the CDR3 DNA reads TGTGCAAGTCGTTCCAAGGGGCAGACCCTGACAACAACTAATGAAAAACTGTTTTTT. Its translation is CASRSKGQTLTTTNEKLFF.

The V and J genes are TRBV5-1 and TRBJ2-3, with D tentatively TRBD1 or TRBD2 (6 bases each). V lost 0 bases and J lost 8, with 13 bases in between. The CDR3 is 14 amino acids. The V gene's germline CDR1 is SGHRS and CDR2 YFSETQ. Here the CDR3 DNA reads TGCGCCAGCAGCTTGGGTACTGAGGGGGGTACGCAGTATTTT. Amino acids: CASSLGTEGGTQYF. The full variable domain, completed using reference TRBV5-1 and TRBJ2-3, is KAGVTQTPRYLIKTRGQQVTLSCSPISGHRSVSWYQQTPGQGLQFLFEYFSETQRNKGNFPGRFSGRQFSNSRSEMNVSTLELGDSALYLCASSLGTEGGTQYFGPGTRLTVL.

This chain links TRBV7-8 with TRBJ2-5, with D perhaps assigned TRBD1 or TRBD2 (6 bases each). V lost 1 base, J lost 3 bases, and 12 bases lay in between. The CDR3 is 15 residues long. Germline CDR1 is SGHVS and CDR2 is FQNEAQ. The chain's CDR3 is CASSLDGGGEETQYF. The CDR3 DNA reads TGTGCCAGCAGCTTAGACGGGGGCGGGGAAGAGACCCAGTACTTC. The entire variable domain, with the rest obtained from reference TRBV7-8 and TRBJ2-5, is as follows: GAGVSQSPRYKVAKRGQDVALRCDPISGHVSLFWYQQALGQGPEFLTYFQNEAQLDKSGLPSDRFFAERPEGSVSTLKIQRTQQEDSAVYLCASSLDGGGEETQYFGPGTRLLVL.

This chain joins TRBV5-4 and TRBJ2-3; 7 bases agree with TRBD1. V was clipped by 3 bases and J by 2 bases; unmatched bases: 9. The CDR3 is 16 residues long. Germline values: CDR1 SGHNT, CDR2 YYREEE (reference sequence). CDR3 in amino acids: CASSSRQGRTTDTQYF. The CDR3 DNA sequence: TGTGCCAGCAGCTCAAGACAGGGACGAACCACAGATACGCAGTATTTT.

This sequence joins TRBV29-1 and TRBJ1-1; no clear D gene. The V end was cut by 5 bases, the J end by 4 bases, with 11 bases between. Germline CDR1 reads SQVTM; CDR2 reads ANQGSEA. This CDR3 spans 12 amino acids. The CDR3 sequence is CSVRGVSTEAFF. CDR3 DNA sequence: TGCAGCGTTCGCGGGGTGAGCACTGAAGCTTTCTTT.

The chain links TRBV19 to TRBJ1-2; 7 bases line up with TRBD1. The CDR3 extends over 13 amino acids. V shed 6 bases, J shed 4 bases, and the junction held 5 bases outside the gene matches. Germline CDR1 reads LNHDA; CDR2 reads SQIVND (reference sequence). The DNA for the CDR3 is TGTGCCAGTAGCGAAACAGGGGTCTATGGCTACACCTTC. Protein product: CASSETGVYGYTF.

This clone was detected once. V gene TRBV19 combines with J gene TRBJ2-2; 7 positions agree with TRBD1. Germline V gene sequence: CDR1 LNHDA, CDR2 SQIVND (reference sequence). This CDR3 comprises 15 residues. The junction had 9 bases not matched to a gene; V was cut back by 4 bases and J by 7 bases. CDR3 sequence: CASSTTGQGDGELFF. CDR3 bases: TGTGCCAGTAGTACCACCGGGCAGGGGGACGGGGAGCTGTTTTTT.

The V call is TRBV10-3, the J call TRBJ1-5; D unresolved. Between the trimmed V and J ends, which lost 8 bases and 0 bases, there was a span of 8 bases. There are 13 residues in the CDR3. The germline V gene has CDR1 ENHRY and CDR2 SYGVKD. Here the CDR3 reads CAIAEFSNQPQHF. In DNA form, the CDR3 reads TGTGCCATCGCAGAATTTAGCAATCAGCCCCAGCATTTT.

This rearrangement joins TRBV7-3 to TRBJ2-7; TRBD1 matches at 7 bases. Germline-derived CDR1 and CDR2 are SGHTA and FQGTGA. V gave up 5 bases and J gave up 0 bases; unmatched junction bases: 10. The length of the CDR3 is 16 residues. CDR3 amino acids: CASSPTGTVSSYEQYF. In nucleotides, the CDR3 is TGTGCCAGCAGCCCAACCGGGACAGTGAGCTCCTACGAGCAGTACTTC.

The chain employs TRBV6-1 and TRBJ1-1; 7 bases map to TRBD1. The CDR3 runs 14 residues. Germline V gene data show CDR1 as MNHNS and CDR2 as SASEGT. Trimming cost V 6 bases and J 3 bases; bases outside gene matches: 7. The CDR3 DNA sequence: TGTGCCAGCAGCCGAGGGGGCGCGGACACTGAAGCTTTCTTT. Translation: CASSRGGADTEAFF.

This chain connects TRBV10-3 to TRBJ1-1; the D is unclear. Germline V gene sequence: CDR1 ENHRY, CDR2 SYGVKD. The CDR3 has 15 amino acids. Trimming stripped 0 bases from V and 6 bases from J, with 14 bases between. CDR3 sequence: CAISESSSVSPEAFF. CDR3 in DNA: TGTGCCATCAGTGAGTCGTCGTCCGTGAGCCCTGAAGCTTTCTTT.

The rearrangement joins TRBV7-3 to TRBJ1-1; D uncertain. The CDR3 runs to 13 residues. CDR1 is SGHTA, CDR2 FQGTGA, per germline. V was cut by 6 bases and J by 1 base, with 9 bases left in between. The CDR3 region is CASRFTTNTEAFF. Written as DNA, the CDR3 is TGTGCCAGCAGGTTTACGACGAACACTGAAGCTTTCTTT.

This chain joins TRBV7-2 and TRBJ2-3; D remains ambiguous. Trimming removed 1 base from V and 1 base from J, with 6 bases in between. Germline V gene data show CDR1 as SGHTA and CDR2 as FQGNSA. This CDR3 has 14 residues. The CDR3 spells CASSLVQGTDTQYF. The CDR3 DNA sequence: TGTGCCAGCAGCTTAGTTCAGGGCACAGATACGCAGTATTTT.

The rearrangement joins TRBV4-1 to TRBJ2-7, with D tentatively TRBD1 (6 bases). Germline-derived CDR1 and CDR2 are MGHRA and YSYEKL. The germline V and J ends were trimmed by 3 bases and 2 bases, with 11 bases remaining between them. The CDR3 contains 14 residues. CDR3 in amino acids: CASSQVTGAYEQYF. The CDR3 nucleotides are TGCGCCAGCAGCCAGGTGACAGGAGCCTACGAGCAGTACTTC.

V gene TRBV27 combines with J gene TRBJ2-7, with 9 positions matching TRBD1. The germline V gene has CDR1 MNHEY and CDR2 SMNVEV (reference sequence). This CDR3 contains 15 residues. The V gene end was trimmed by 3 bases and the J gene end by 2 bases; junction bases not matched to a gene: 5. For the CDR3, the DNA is TGTGCCAGCAGTTTGAACAGGGGGCCTCCCTACGAGCAGTACTTC. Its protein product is CASSLNRGPPYEQYF.

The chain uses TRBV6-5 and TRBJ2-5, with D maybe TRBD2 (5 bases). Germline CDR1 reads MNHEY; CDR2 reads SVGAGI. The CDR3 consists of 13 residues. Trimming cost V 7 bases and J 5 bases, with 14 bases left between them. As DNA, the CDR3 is TGTGCCAGCACCCCCGCTAGCACGGAGACCCAGTACTTC. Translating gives CASTPASTETQYF.

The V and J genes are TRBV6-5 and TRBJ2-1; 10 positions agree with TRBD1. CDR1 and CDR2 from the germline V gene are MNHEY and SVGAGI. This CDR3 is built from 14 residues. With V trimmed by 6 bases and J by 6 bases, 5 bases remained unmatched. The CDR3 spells CASRRQGASNEQFF. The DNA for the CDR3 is TGTGCCAGCAGACGACAGGGGGCGAGCAATGAGCAGTTCTTC.

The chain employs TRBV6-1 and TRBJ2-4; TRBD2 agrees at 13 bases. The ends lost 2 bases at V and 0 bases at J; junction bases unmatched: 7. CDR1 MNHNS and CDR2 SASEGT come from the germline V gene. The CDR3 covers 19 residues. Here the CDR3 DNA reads TGTGCCAGCAGTGAAACACTAGCGGGGGGGATTCTAGCCAAAAACATTCAGTACTTC. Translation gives CASSETLAGGILAKNIQYF.

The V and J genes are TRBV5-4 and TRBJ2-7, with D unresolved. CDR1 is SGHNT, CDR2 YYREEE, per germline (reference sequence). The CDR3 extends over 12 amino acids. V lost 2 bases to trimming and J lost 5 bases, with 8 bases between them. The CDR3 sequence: CASSFGRHEQYF. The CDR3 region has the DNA TGTGCCAGCAGCTTTGGGCGGCACGAGCAGTACTTC.

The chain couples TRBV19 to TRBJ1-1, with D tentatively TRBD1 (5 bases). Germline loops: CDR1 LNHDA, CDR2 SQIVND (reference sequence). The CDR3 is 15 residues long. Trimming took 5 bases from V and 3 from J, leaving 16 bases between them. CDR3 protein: CASSPRRLGDTEAFF. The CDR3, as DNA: TGTGCCAGTAGTCCTCGACGGTTAGGGGACACTGAAGCTTTCTTT.

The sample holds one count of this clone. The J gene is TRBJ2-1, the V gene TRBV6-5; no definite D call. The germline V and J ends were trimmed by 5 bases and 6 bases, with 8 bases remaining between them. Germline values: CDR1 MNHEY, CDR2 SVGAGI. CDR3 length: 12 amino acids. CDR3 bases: TGTGCCAGCAGTCCAGGTAGCAATGAGCAGTTCTTC. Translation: CASSPGSNEQFF.

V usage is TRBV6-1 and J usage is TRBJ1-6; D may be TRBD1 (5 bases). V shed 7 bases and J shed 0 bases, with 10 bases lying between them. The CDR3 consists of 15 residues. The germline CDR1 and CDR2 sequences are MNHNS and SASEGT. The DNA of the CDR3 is TGTGCCAGCATGCAGGGTCCCTCCTATAATTCACCCCTCCACTTT. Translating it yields CASMQGPSYNSPLHF.

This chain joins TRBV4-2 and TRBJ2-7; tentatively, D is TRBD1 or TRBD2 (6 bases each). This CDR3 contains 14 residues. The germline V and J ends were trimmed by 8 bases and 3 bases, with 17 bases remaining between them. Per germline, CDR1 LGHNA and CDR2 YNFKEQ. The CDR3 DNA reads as TGTGCCAGCTCCGAAGGGGGGTTAAACTACGAGCAGTACTTC. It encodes CASSEGGLNYEQYF.

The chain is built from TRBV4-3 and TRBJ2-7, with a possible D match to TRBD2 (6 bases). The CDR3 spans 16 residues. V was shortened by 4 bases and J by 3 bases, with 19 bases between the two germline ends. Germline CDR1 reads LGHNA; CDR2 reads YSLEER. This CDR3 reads CASSRGSGTDYYEQYF. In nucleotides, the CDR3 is TGCGCCAGCAGCCGGGGGTCGGGGACGGACTACTACGAGCAGTACTTC.

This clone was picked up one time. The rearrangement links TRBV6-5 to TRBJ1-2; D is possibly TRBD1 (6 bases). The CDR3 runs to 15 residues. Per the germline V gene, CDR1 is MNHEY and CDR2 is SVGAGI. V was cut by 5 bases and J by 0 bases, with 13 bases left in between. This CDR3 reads CASSRQVLANYGYTF. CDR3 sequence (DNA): TGTGCCAGCAGTAGACAGGTCTTAGCTAACTATGGCTACACCTTC.

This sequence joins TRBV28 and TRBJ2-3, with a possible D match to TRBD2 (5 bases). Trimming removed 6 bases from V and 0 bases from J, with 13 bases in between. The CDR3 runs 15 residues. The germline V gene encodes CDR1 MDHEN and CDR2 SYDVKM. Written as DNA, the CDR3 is TGTGCCAGCAGACCCCAACGGACTAGCACAGATACGCAGTATTTT. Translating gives CASRPQRTSTDTQYF. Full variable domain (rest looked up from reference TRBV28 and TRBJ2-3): DVKVTQSSRYLVKRTGEKVFLECVQDMDHENMFWYRQDPGLGLRLIYFSYDVKMKEKGDIPEGYSVSREKKERFSLILESASTNQTSMYLCASRPQRTSTDTQYFGPGTRLTVL.

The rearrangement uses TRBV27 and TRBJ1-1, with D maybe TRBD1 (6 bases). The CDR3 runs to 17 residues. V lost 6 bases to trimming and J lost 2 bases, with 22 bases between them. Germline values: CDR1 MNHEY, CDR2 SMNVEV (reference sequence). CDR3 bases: TGTGCCAGCAGAGGATTCCCGGGGACACCCAATAACACTGAAGCTTTCTTT. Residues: CASRGFPGTPNNTEAFF.

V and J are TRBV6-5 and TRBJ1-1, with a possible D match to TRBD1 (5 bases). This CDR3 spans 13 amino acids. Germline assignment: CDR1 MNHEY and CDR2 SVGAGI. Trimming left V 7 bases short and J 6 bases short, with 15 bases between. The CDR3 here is CASTPPGRSEAFF. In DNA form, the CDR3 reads TGTGCCAGCACCCCCCCAGGGAGGTCTGAAGCTTTCTTT.

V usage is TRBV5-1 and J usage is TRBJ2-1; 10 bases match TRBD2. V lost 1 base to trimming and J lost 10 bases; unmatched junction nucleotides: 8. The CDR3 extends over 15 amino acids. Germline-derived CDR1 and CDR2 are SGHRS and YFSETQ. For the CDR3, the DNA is TGCGCCAGCAGCTTGTCTACTAGCGGGGTTGGGGAGCAGTTCTTC. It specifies CASSLSTSGVGEQFF.

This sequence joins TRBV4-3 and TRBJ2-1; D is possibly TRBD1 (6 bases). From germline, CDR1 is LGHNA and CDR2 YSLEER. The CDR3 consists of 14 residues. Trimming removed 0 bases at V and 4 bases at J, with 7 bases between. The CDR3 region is CASSQDDRYNEQFF. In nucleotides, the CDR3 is TGCGCCAGCAGCCAAGATGACAGGTACAATGAGCAGTTCTTC.

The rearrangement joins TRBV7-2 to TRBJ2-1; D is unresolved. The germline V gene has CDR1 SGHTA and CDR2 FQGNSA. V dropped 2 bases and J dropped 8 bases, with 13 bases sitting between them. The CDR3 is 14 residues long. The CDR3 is CASSLKSGRDEQFF. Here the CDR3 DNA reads TGTGCCAGCAGCTTAAAGTCAGGTCGCGATGAGCAGTTCTTC.